The rows below give T cell receptor beta chains drawn from one sample of a study of identifying expanded T cells in peripheral blood. Sequenced by immunoSEQ multiplex PCR; TCRdb stores in-frame clones only, minus some. Of around 85,000 clones listed, about 91% were seen once; the top ten hold around 2.7%. The sequenced material came from blood. The receptors stem from a person aged 18 to 69 in good health. Both conserved end residues are part of each CDR3. The D gene is left open where the match is weak. Clone size is not always given. Where it is, it says once, few, many or a class for expanded clones.

cdr3_nt,cdr3_aa,v_call,d_call,clone_size,j_call
TGTGCCAGCAGTTTATCGATGTATGCAGGGGGGTCCTACGAGCAGTACTTC,CASSLSMYAGGSYEQYF,TRBV28,NA,NA,TRBJ2-7
TGTGCCAGCAGCGGATTAGCCGGGGAGCTGTTTTTT,CASSGLAGELFF,TRBV9,NA,NA,TRBJ2-2
TGTGCCAGCAGTTCCGACCTCATTTACGAGCAGTACTTC,CASSSDLIYEQYF,TRBV6-6,NA,NA,TRBJ2-7
TGTGCCAGCAGCGAAGGGGGAGGGGAGCTGTTTTTT,CASSEGGGELFF,TRBV14,NA,NA,TRBJ2-2
TGCGCCAGCAGTGTGGTCAGGGCCCCATCGGACTATGGCTACACCTTC,CASSVVRAPSDYGYTF,TRBV10-2,NA,NA,TRBJ1-2
TGTGCCAGCAGCCTGGACAGGCCGAGGGAAAAACTGTTTTTT,CASSLDRPREKLFF,TRBV11-2,TRBD1,NA,TRBJ1-4
TGCAGCGTTGATGTGGCAGGGGGGGTGAGCACTGAAGCTTTCTTT,CSVDVAGGVSTEAFF,TRBV29-1,TRBD1,NA,TRBJ1-1
TGTGCCAGTAGTATTTCAGGGATACGCACAGATACGCAGTATTTT,CASSISGIRTDTQYF,TRBV19,NA,few,TRBJ2-3
TGTGCCAGCAGCTTACAATCAGTGAACACTGAAGCTTTCTTT,CASSLQSVNTEAFF,TRBV7-8,NA,once,TRBJ1-1
TGTGCCAGCAGCTTATGGCCAACGACGAACACCGGGGAGCTGTTTTTT,CASSLWPTTNTGELFF,TRBV7-6,NA,NA,TRBJ2-2
TGTGCCAGCAGCCCGAGTACTAGCGGCTCCTACAATGAGCAGTTCTTC,CASSPSTSGSYNEQFF,TRBV5-6,TRBD2,NA,TRBJ2-1
TGTGCCAGTAGTGGGACAGCGTTAACCGGGGAGCTGTTTTTT,CASSGTALTGELFF,TRBV19,TRBD1,NA,TRBJ2-2
TGCGCCAGCAGCCAACTAGCGGGAAACGAGCAGTTCTTC,CASSQLAGNEQFF,TRBV4-3,TRBD2,once,TRBJ2-1
TGTGCCAGCAGCTTAGGTGCTCCGAACCAAGAGACCCAGTACTTC,CASSLGAPNQETQYF,TRBV7-2,NA,NA,TRBJ2-5